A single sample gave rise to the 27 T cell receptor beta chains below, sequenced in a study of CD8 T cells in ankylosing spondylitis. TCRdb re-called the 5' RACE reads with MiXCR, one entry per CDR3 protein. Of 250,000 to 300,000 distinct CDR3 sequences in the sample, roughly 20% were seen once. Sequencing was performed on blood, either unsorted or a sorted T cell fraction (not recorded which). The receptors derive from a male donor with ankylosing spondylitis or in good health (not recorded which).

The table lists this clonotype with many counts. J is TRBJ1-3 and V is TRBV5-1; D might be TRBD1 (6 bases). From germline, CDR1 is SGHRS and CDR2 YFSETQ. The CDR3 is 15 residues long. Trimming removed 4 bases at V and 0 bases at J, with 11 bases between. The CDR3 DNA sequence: TGCGCCAGCAGCGTAGGGGGGAGCTCTGGAAACACCATATATTTT. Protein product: CASSVGGSSGNTIYF.

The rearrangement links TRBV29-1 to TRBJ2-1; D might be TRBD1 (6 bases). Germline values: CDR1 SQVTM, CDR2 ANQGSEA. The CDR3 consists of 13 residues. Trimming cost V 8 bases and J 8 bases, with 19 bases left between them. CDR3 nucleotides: TGCAGCCTATTGCTGGGGGCGAGCGATGAGCAGTTCTTC. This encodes CSLLLGASDEQFF.

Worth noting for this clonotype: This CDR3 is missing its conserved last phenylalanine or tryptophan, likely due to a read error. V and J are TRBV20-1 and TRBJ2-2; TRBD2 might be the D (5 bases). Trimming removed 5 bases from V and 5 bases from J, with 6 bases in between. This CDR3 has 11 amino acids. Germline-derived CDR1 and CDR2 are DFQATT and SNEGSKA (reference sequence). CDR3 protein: CSAGRTGELFL. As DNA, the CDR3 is TGCAGTGCTGGGAGAACCGGGGAGCTGTTTCTT.

CDR3: CASSKTGQSSYEQYV. CDR3 in DNA: TGTGCCAGCAGTAAGACGGGACAGAGCTCCTACGAGCAGTACGTC. The rearrangement joins TRBV11-1 to TRBJ2-7, with 7 bases lining up with TRBD1. Germline V gene lookup returns CDR1 SGHAT and CDR2 FQDESV (reference sequence). V dropped 6 bases and J dropped 0; count of bases not matched to a gene: 8. CDR3 size: 15 residues.

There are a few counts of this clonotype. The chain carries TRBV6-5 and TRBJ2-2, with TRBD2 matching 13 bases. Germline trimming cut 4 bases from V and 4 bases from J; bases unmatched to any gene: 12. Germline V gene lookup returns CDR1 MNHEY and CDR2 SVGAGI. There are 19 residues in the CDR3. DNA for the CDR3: TGTGCCAGCAGTTTCTCCGGGACTAGCGGGGTGGGGAGCACCGGGGAGCTGTTTTTT. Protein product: CASSFSGTSGVGSTGELFF.

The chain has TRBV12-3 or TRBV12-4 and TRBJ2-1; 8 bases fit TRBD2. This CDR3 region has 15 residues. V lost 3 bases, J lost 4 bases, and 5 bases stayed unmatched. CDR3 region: CASSLGVAGYNEQFF. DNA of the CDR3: TGTGCCAGCAGTTTGGGGGTAGCGGGGTACAATGAGCAGTTCTTC.

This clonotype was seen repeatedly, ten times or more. CDR3 coding DNA: TGCGCCAGCAGTCTGGGTGGGTACGAGCAGTACGTC. Its protein product is CASSLGGYEQYV. The V gene is TRBV10-2, the J gene TRBJ2-7; the D is unclear. The CDR3 consists of 12 residues. Germline lookup yields CDR1 WSHSY and CDR2 SAAADI. V was pared by 5 bases and J by 4 bases, with 9 bases between.

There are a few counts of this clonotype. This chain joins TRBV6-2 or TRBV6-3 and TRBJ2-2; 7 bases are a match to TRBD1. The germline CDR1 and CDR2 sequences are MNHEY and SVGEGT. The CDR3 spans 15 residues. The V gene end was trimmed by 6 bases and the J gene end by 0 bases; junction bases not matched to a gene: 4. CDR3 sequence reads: CASSTTGANTGELFF. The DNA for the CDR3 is TGTGCCAGCAGCACTACAGGGGCGAACACCGGGGAGCTGTTTTTT.

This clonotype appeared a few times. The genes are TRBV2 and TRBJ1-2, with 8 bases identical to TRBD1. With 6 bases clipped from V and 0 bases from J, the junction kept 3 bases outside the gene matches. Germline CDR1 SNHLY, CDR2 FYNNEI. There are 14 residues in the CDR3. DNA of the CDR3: TGTGCCAGCAGCGGACAGGGCTCTAACTATGGCTACACCTTC. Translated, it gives CASSGQGSNYGYTF.

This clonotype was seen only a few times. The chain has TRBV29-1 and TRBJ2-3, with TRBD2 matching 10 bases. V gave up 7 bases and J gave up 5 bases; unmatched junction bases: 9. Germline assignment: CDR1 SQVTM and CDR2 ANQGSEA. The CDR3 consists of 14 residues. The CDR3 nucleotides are TGCAGCGACCTACTAGCGGGGAGACAAGATACGCAGTATTTT. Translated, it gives CSDLLAGRQDTQYF.

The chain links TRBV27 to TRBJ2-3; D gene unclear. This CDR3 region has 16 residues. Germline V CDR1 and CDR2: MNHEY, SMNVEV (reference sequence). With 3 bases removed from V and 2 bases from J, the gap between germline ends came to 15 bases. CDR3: CASSLVPAPVTDTQYF. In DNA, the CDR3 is TGTGCCAGCAGTTTGGTGCCAGCACCGGTCACAGATACGCAGTATTTT.

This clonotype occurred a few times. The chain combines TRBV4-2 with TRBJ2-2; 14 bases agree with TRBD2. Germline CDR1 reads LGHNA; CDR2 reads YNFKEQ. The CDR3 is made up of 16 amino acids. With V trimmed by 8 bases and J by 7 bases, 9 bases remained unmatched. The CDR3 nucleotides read TGTGCCAGCGGAAAGGGACTAGCGGGAGTTTACGGGGAGCTGTTTTTT. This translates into CASGKGLAGVYGELFF.

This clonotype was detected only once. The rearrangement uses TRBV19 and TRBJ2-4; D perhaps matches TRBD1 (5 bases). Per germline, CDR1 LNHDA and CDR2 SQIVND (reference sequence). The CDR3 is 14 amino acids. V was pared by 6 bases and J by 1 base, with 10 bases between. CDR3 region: CASRTQGAKNIQYF. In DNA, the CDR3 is TGTGCCAGTAGGACCCAGGGTGCCAAAAACATTCAGTACTTC.

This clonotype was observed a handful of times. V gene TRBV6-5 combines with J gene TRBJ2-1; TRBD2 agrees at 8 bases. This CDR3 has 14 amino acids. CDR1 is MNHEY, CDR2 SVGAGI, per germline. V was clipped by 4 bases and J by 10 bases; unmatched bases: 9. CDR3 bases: TGTGCCAGCAGTTCCTCCGGACTAGCAGGGGAGCAGTTCTTC. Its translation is CASSSSGLAGEQFF.

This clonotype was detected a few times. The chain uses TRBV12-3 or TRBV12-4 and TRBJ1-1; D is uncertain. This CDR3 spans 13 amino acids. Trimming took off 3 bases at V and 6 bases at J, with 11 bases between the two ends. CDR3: CASSFGVSPEAFF. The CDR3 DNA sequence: TGTGCCAGCAGTTTTGGGGTTAGCCCTGAAGCTTTCTTT.

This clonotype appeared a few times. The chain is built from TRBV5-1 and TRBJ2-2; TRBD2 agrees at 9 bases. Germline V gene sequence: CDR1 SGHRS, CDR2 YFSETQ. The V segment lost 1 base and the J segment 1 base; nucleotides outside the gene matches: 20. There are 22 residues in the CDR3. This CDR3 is CASSLWGISRPTSGLNTGELFF. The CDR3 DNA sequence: TGCGCCAGCAGCTTGTGGGGAATATCGAGACCCACTAGCGGGCTGAACACCGGGGAGCTGTTTTTT.

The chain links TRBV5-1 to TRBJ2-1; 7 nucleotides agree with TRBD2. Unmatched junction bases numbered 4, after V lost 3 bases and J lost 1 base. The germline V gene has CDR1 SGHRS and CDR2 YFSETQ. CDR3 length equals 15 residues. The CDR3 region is CASSSVAGSYNEQFF. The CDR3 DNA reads TGCGCCAGCAGCTCAGTAGCGGGTTCCTACAATGAGCAGTTCTTC.

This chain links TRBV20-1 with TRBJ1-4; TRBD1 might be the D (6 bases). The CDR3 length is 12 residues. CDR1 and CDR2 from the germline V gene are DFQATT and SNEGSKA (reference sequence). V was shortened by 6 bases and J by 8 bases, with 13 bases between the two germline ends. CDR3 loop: CSAGGTKEKLFF. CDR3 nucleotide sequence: TGCAGTGCCGGGGGGACAAAGGAAAAACTGTTTTTT.

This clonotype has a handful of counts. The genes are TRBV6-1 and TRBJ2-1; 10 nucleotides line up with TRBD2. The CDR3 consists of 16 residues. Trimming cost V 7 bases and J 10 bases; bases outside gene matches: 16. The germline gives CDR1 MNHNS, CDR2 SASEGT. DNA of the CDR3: TGTGCCAGCACCAAGGGGGAGACTAGCGGGTGGGGGGAGCAGTTCTTC. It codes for CASTKGETSGWGEQFF.

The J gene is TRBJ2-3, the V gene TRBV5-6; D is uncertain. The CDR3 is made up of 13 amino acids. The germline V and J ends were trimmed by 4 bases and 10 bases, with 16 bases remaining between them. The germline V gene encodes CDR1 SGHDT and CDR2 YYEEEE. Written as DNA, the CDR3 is TGTGCCAGCAGCCCCGGTATGCCCGCCGCGCAGTATTTT. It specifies CASSPGMPAAQYF.

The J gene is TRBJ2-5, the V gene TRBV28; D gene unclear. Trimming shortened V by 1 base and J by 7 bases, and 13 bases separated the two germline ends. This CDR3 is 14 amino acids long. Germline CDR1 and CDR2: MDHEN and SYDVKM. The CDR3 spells CASSLLGLWGTQYF. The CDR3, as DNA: TGTGCCAGCAGTTTATTGGGTCTCTGGGGGACCCAGTACTTC.

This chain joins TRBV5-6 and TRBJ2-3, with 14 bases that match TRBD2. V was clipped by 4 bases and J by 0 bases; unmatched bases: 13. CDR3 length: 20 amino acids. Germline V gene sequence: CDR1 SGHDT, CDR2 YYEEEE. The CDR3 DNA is TGTGCCAGCAGCCGTGTCCGGCCGGGACTAGCGGGAGTAAGCACAGATACGCAGTATTTT. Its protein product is CASSRVRPGLAGVSTDTQYF.

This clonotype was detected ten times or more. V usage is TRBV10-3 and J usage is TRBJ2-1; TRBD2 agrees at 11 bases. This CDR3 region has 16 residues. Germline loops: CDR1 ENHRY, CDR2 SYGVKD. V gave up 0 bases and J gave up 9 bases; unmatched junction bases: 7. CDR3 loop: CAISESTSGTHVEQFF. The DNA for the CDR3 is TGTGCCATCAGTGAGTCGACTAGCGGGACACACGTTGAGCAGTTCTTC.

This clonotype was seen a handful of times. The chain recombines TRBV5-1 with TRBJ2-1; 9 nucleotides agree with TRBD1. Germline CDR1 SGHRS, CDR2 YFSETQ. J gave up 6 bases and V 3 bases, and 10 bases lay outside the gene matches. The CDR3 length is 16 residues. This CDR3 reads CASSWRPGQGSNEQFF. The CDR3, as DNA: TGCGCCAGCAGCTGGAGGCCGGGACAGGGTTCCAATGAGCAGTTCTTC. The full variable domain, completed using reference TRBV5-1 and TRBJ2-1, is KAGVTQTPRYLIKTRGQQVTLSCSPISGHRSVSWYQQTPGQGLQFLFEYFSETQRNKGNFPGRFSGRQFSNSRSEMNVSTLELGDSALYLCASSWRPGQGSNEQFFGPGTRLTVL.

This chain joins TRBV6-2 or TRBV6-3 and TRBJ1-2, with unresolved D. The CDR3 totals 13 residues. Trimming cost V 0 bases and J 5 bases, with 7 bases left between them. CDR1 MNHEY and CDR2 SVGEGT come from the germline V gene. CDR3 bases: TGTGCCAGCAGTTACTCGTCCAGTTATGGCTACACCTTC. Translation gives CASSYSSSYGYTF.

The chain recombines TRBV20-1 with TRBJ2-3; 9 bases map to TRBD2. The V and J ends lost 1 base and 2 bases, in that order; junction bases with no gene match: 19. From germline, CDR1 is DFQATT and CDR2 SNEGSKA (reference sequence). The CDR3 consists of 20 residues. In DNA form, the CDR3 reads TGCAGTGCTAGAGTATGGCTAGCGGGAAGGGGAGGGTTGCTCACAGATACGCAGTATTTT. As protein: CSARVWLAGRGGLLTDTQYF.

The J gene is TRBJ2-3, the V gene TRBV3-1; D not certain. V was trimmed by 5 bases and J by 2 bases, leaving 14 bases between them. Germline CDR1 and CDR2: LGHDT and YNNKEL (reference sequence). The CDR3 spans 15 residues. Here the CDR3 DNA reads TGTGCCAGCAGCTTCCTAAGGTTGTCCACAGATACGCAGTATTTT. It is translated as CASSFLRLSTDTQYF.